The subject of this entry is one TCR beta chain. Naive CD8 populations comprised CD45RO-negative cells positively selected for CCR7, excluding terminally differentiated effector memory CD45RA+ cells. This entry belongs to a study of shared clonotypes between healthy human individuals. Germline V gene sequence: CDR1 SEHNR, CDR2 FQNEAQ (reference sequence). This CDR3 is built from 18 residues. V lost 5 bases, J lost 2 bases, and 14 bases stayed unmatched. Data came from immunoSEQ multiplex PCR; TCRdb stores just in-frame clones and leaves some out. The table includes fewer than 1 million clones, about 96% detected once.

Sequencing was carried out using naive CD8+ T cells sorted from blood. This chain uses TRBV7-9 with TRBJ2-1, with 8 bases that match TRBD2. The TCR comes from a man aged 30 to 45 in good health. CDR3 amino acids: CASSGGGRSGTTYNEQFF. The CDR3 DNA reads TGTGCCAGCAGCGGTGGGGGACGTAGCGGGACAACCTACAATGAGCAGTTCTTC. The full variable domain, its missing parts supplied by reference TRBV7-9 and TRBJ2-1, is DTGVSQNPRHKITKRGQNVTFRCDPISEHNRLYWYRQTLGQGPEFLTYFQNEAQLEKSRLLSDRFSAERPKGSFSTLEIQRTEQGDSAMYLCASSGGGRSGTTYNEQFFGPGTRLTVL.